Detailed here is one T cell receptor (beta chain). This sample is part of a study of tumor-infiltrating lymphocytes in localized non-small cell lung cancer. Looking at the study overall: From each patient, both tumor and uninvolved lung, non-adjacent to tumor, were sampled.

The method was immunoSEQ multiplex PCR; TCRdb's version includes in-frame clones alone and lacks a portion of them. The profile shows 11,000 to 15,000 clones, approximately 71% of them singletons. The clonotype comes from a human donor with non-small cell lung cancer. Specimen: uninvolved lung tissue not adjacent to the tumor.

For the CDR3, the DNA is TGTGCCAGCAGCTTGTCGTCGGCGCGACTGAACACTGAAGCTTTCTTT. Amino acids: CASSLSSARLNTEAFF. The V and J genes are TRBV5-6 and TRBJ1-1, with D uncertain. The V gene's germline CDR1 is SGHDT and CDR2 YYEEEE. Trimming removed 1 base at V and 0 bases at J, with 13 bases between. The CDR3 loop spans 16 amino acids. Variable domain in full (rest from reference TRBV5-6 and TRBJ1-1): DAGVTQSPTHLIKTRGQQVTLRCSPKSGHDTVSWYQQALGQGPQFIFQYYEEEERQRGNFPDRFSGHQFPNYSSELNVNALLLGDSALYLCASSLSSARLNTEAFFGQGTRLTVV.